The 19 T cell receptor beta chains reported below all come from one sample, sequenced in a study of read filtering for tumor transcriptome and immune sequencing (dated by TCRdb to the early 2020s). Sequencing took place on an Illumina HiSeq 4000. The Immunoverse kit was used to build TCR libraries from 400 ng RNA, with molecular barcoded adaptors covering alpha/delta and beta/gamma chains. TCRdb took the public reads, trimmed them with fastp at Q25, ran MiXCR for clone calling and kept in-frame beta chains. CDR3 protein sequences are deduplicated, and each keeps its most common genes and DNA. This sample gives roughly 25,000 distinct CDR3 sequences in total; roughly 20% of them show up just once. Under 20% of the sample lies in the top ten. The sequenced sample consisted of a population of CD138-negative cells sorted from bone marrow. The cell subset or site label corresponds to: bone marrow mononuclear cells depleted of CD138+ plasma/myeloma cells by negative magnetic selection. These receptors came from a donor aged 40 or older with multiple myeloma.

This clonotype was observed many times. V usage is TRBV28 and J usage is TRBJ1-5; the match to TRBD1 covers 7 bases. CDR1 is MDHEN and CDR2 is SYDVKM in the germline V gene. Trimming took 0 bases from V and 2 from J; bases not matched to a gene: 4. The CDR3 runs 16 residues. The CDR3 DNA reads TGTGCCAGCAGTTTATGGCCGACAGGGCGCAATCAGCCCCAGCATTTT. Amino acid sequence: CASSLWPTGRNQPQHF. Filled out from reference TRBV28 and TRBJ1-5, the complete variable domain reads DVKVTQSSRYLVKRTGEKVFLECVQDMDHENMFWYRQDPGLGLRLIYFSYDVKMKEKGDIPEGYSVSREKKERFSLILESASTNQTSMYLCASSLWPTGRNQPQHFGDGTRLSIL.

This clonotype showed up many times. This is likely a read error, given that the CDR3 carries no conserved phenylalanine or tryptophan at its end. It is unclear where the CDR3 begins or ends on the DNA, so no DNA is shown, and the CDR3 is as TCRdb lists it. CDR3 region: CASSLGVTSGKAY. V gene TRBV5-5 combines with J gene TRBJ2-1; the table's D call of TRBD2 was not tested on the DNA. The CDR3 spans 13 residues, counting both ends. Germline loops: CDR1 SGHKS, CDR2 YYEKEE (reference sequence).

The table lists this clonotype with many counts. This chain links TRBV20-1 with TRBJ2-1; 12 bases fit TRBD2. This CDR3 contains 15 residues. The V and J ends lost 4 bases and 4 bases, in that order; junction bases with no gene match: 5. Germline CDR1 and CDR2: DFQATT and SNEGSKA (reference sequence). CDR3 residues: CSAIPTSGRYNEQFF. CDR3 nucleotides: TGCAGTGCTATCCCGACTAGCGGGAGATACAATGAGCAGTTCTTC.

This clonotype has ten or more counts. The chain couples TRBV7-9 to TRBJ2-1, with 9 bases aligning to TRBD2. CDR1 SEHNR and CDR2 FQNEAQ come from the germline V gene (reference sequence). V shed 6 bases and J 3 bases; nucleotides not matched to a gene: 6. The CDR3 runs 15 residues. In DNA, the CDR3 is TGTGCCAGCAGTCTAGCGGGGATGATCTACAATGAGCAGTTCTTC. It translates to CASSLAGMIYNEQFF.

A note on this clonotype: This probably arose from a read error, given a far larger clone one base away. The chain has TRBV9 and TRBJ1-1, with D possibly matching TRBD1 (6 bases). The J call may be incorrect, as the DNA end agrees better with TRBJ1-6. The CDR3 totals 14 residues. Germline CDR1 is SGDLS and CDR2 is YYNGEE. CDR3: CAGSVSGANSPLHF. The CDR3 DNA reads as TGTGCCGGCAGCGTCTCGGGGGCTAATTCACCCCTCCACTTT.

This clonotype ranks as medium-sized. This chain joins TRBV30 and TRBJ1-1; 9 bases are shared with TRBD1. The CDR3 has 17 amino acids. V lost 3 bases and J lost 6; bases outside the gene matches: 17. Germline V CDR1 and CDR2: GTSNPN, SVGIG (reference sequence). CDR3 in amino acids: CAWRLLRHRGLFAEAFF. The DNA of the CDR3 is TGTGCCTGGAGATTACTGAGACACAGGGGGCTTTTTGCTGAAGCTTTCTTT.

This clonotype turned up a few times. This chain uses TRBV12-3 or TRBV12-4 with TRBJ2-4; a possible D gene is TRBD2 (5 bases). This CDR3 is 15 amino acids long. V lost 4 bases and J lost 2, with 12 bases in between. The CDR3: CASSSTRRSKNIQYF. CDR3 DNA sequence: TGTGCCAGCAGTTCAACTAGGAGGTCCAAAAACATTCAGTACTTC.

About this clonotype: Without the conserved terminal phenylalanine or tryptophan, this CDR3 likely stems from a read error. V gene TRBV24-1 combines with J gene TRBJ2-3; 7 positions agree with TRBD2. Per germline, CDR1 KGHDR and CDR2 SFDVKD. The CDR3 length is 15 residues. CDR3 amino acids: CAASDPTGLPDTQYS. In nucleotides, the CDR3 is TGTGCCGCCAGTGATCCTACGGGACTACCAGATACGCAGTATTCT.

This clonotype was observed at least ten times. The chain recombines TRBV20-1 with TRBJ2-7; 9 nucleotides line up with TRBD2. After removal of 6 bases from V and 6 bases from J, the junction contained 12 bases not matched to a gene. This CDR3 spans 14 amino acids. Germline V gene sequence: CDR1 DFQATT, CDR2 SNEGSKA (reference sequence). The CDR3 spells CSARGASGASEQYF. CDR3 DNA sequence: TGCAGTGCCCGGGGGGCTAGCGGGGCCTCCGAGCAGTACTTC.

The rearrangement links TRBV7-9 to TRBJ2-7; maybe TRBD1 (6 bases). Germline V gene sequence: CDR1 SEHNR, CDR2 FQNEAQ (reference sequence). Trimming pared 6 bases from V and 0 bases from J, leaving 18 bases between. The CDR3 totals 16 residues. CDR3 residues: CASSQGHIDSSYEQYF. In nucleotides, the CDR3 is TGTGCCAGCAGTCAGGGACATATCGACAGCTCCTACGAGCAGTACTTC.

The chain carries TRBV6-6 and TRBJ2-7, with D maybe TRBD1 (6 bases). The CDR3 consists of 14 residues. Trimming cost V 2 bases and J 0 bases, with 8 bases left between them. The V gene's germline CDR1 is MNHNY and CDR2 SVGAGI (reference sequence). CDR3 residues: CASSYTGSSYEQYF. In DNA, the CDR3 is TGTGCCAGCAGTTACACAGGGAGCTCCTACGAGCAGTACTTC.

At least ten counts were recorded for this clonotype. The chain recombines TRBV12-3 or TRBV12-4 with TRBJ2-1; TRBD2 agrees at 9 bases. There are 16 residues in the CDR3. Trimming at V came to 3 bases and at J to 10 bases, leaving 13 bases not matched to a gene. The CDR3 here is CASSFMAGGFKGEQFF. As DNA, the CDR3 is TGTGCCAGCAGTTTTATGGCGGGAGGGTTCAAAGGCGAGCAGTTCTTC.

This clonotype was observed at least ten times. The chain carries TRBV29-1 and TRBJ2-3; D remains ambiguous. The CDR3 is 11 residues long. Trimming took off 2 bases at V and 2 bases at J, with 2 bases between the two ends. Germline-derived CDR1 and CDR2 are SQVTM and ANQGSEA. CDR3 loop: CSVENTDTQYF. Here the CDR3 DNA reads TGCAGCGTTGAAAACACAGATACGCAGTATTTT.

Regarding this clonotype: Sequence at one end of the junction differs from germline and may be a read error. This chain connects TRBV24-1 to TRBJ2-1; D gene uncertain. Germline CDR1 reads KGHDR; CDR2 reads SFDVKD. The CDR3 loop spans 14 amino acids. The CDR3 region has the DNA TGTGCCACCAGTCTAGGGCAGAAGGTCAGCGAGCCGTTCTTC. It codes for CATSLGQKVSEPFF.

This sequence joins TRBV20-1 and TRBJ2-3; D may match TRBD1 or TRBD2 (5 bases each). With 0 bases removed from V and 7 bases from J, the gap between germline ends came to 11 bases. The CDR3 loop spans 13 amino acids. Germline assignment: CDR1 DFQATT and CDR2 SNEGSKA (reference sequence). DNA for the CDR3: TGCAGTGCTAGAGATAGGGGAGATAATACGCAGTATTTT. Its protein product is CSARDRGDNTQYF.

Ten or more counts support this clonotype. This chain uses TRBV2 with TRBJ1-1; no firm D call. The CDR3 has 13 amino acids. Germline lookup yields CDR1 SNHLY and CDR2 FYNNEI. Trimming shortened V by 1 base and J by 5 bases, and 8 bases separated the two germline ends. As DNA, the CDR3 is TGTGCCAGCAGTGAAGGGCTGGGAACTGAAGCTTTCTTT. It yields the protein CASSEGLGTEAFF.

Of note for this clonotype: Just one base apart from a much larger clone, this may be a read error. CDR3 in DNA: TGTGCCGCGAAGGGACAGACTGGAAACACCATATATTTT. It yields the protein CAAKGQTGNTIYF. The chain uses TRBV10-3 and TRBJ1-3; 7 bases are shared with TRBD1. Germline loops: CDR1 ENHRY, CDR2 SYGVKD. The CDR3 spans 13 residues. V shed 11 bases and J 2 bases; nucleotides not matched to a gene: 6.

Of note for this clonotype: One end of the junction does not line up with germline, which may come from a read error. The gene calls are TRBV5-6 and TRBJ2-2; perhaps TRBD2 as D (6 bases). In germline, CDR1 is SGHDT, CDR2 YYEEEE. The CDR3 extends over 16 amino acids. In nucleotides, the CDR3 is TGTGGCAGCAGCTTCGAGGCTAGCGTGGGGATCGGGGAGCTGTTGTTT. Its protein is CGSSFEASVGIGELLF.

Comments on this clonotype: This likely traces to a read error, being one base from a far larger clone. The chain couples TRBV7-9 to TRBJ1-1; D is uncertain. The CDR3 runs to 13 residues. The V and J ends lost 4 bases and 8 bases respectively, with 14 bases between them. CDR1 is SEHNR and CDR2 is FQNEAQ in the germline V gene (reference sequence). The CDR3 reads CASSSEHKTEAFF. Written as DNA, the CDR3 is TGTGCCAGCAGCTCGGAACACAAGACGGAAGCTTTCTTT.